The 18 T cell receptor beta chains presented below share a single source sample, sequenced in a study of T cell responses to AZD1222 COVID-19 vaccine (dated by TCRdb to about 2021). Per the publication, the time point label means: about 28 days (+/-7) after the second vaccine dose. The library was built by means of the immunoSEQ multiplex PCR assay. The table was pulled from immuneACCESS by TCRdb, which kept in-frame rearrangements only. Such tables lose some clones; where checked, under half of the loss comes from unresolved V genes, and the rest has no known cause. The sample records 150,000 to 200,000 clones, about 90% of which are singletons. The leading ten clones occupy 1.3% of the sample. This material consisted of peripheral blood, taken 28 days after the second AZD1222 dose. Every receptor here comes from an adult who received the AZD1222 COVID-19 vaccine.

The chain recombines TRBV10-1 with TRBJ2-5, with D perhaps matching TRBD2 (7 bases). Germline CDR1 is WNHNN and CDR2 is SYGVQD (reference sequence). The CDR3 contains 14 residues. V lost 6 bases and J 3 bases, leaving 14 bases between the germline ends. The CDR3 region has the DNA TGCGCCAGCAGCCGGGGGGCTACCGAAGAGACCCAGTACTTC. Translating it yields CASSRGATEETQYF.

The CDR3, as DNA: TGTGCCAGCAGTTTTTTGGCGGGGCCGGGATCCTCCTACGAGCAGTACTTC. It codes for CASSFLAGPGSSYEQYF. V is TRBV27 and J is TRBJ2-7, with D maybe TRBD2 (6 bases). V was cut by 3 bases and J by 0 bases, with 18 bases left in between. Germline CDR1 is MNHEY and CDR2 is SMNVEV (reference sequence). There are 17 residues in the CDR3.

The CDR3 bases are TGCGCCAGCCGATTGGACCCAGGGGGTAATGAAAAACTGTTTTTT. Its translation is CASRLDPGGNEKLFF. The chain uses TRBV10-2 and TRBJ1-4, with 7 nucleotides matching TRBD1. This CDR3 is 15 amino acids long. V shed 8 bases and J 4 bases; nucleotides not matched to a gene: 10. The germline CDR1 and CDR2 sequences are WSHSY and SAAADI.

This rearrangement joins TRBV19 to TRBJ2-3; perhaps TRBD1 as D (5 bases). Trimming removed 1 base at V and 14 bases at J, with 16 bases between. Germline CDR1 and CDR2: LNHDA and SQIVND (reference sequence). The CDR3 covers 13 residues. CDR3 region: CASSIAQGGYPYF. The CDR3 coding sequence is TGTGCCAGTAGTATAGCGCAGGGTGGTTATCCGTATTTT.

The chain carries TRBV11-2 and TRBJ2-1; 12 positions agree with TRBD2. In germline, CDR1 is SGHAT, CDR2 FQNNGV. J was trimmed by 7 bases and V by 2 bases; bases with no gene match: 9. The CDR3 spans 17 residues. CDR3 sequence: CASSLMATSGSGNEQFF. In nucleotides, the CDR3 is TGTGCCAGCAGCTTAATGGCGACTAGCGGGAGCGGAAATGAGCAGTTCTTC.

This clone has ten or more counts. The V and J genes are TRBV6-4 and TRBJ2-1; no firm D call. Trimming left V 8 bases short and J 0 bases short, with 17 bases between. Germline-derived CDR1 and CDR2 are MRHNA and SNTAGT. CDR3 size: 16 residues. The CDR3: CASSDGVSSSYNEQFF. The CDR3 region has the DNA TGTGCCAGCTCCGACGGCGTCAGTAGCTCCTACAATGAGCAGTTCTTC.

J is TRBJ1-1 and V is TRBV6-5, with TRBD1 matching 8 bases. Germline CDR1 MNHEY, CDR2 SVGAGI. The junction had 3 bases not matched to a gene; V was cut back by 5 bases and J by 10 bases. The length of the CDR3 is 11 residues. DNA for the CDR3: TGTGCCAGCAGTCAGGGGGCTGGAGCTTTCTTT. It specifies CASSQGAGAFF.

The V gene is TRBV28, the J gene TRBJ2-1, with TRBD1 matching 9 bases. Germline CDR1 is MDHEN and CDR2 is SYDVKM. Trimming removed 5 bases from V and 2 bases from J; junction bases left unmatched: 4. The CDR3 consists of 15 residues. The CDR3 here is CASSPRDRAYNEQFF. The CDR3 bases are TGTGCCAGCAGTCCCAGGGACAGGGCCTACAATGAGCAGTTCTTC.

The DNA of the CDR3 is TGTGCCAGTAGTATGAGGCGGAATGAGCAGTTCTTC. Protein product: CASSMRRNEQFF. The chain joins TRBV19 to TRBJ2-1; D is unresolved. Between the trimmed V and J ends, which lost 3 bases and 7 bases, there was a span of 7 bases. The length of the CDR3 is 12 residues. Germline loops: CDR1 LNHDA, CDR2 SQIVND (reference sequence).

The genes are TRBV7-9 and TRBJ1-3; no firm D call. This CDR3 region has 16 residues. V was trimmed by 3 bases and J by 3 bases, leaving 15 bases between them. In germline, CDR1 is SEHNR, CDR2 FQNEAQ (reference sequence). The CDR3 DNA is TGTGCCAGCAGCTTCTGGGATCTCTCAAATGGAAACACCATATATTTT. Its translation is CASSFWDLSNGNTIYF.

The V gene is TRBV30, the J gene TRBJ1-2; D gene unclear. CDR1 is GTSNPN, CDR2 SVGIG, per germline (reference sequence). This CDR3 comprises 13 residues. V gave up 0 bases and J gave up 2 bases, with 7 bases separating them. CDR3 loop: CAWSVLGNYGYTF. CDR3 DNA sequence: TGTGCCTGGAGTGTACTCGGGAACTATGGCTACACCTTC.

The rearrangement joins TRBV15 to TRBJ2-7; TRBD2 matches 8 bases. The CDR3 contains 15 residues. Germline V gene sequence: CDR1 LNHNV, CDR2 YYDKDF (reference sequence). Germline trimming cut 3 bases from V and 6 bases from J; bases unmatched to any gene: 10. In nucleotides, the CDR3 is TGTGCCACCAGCAGGGGCCGCGCGGGGGGCTTCGAGCAGTACTTC. It codes for CATSRGRAGGFEQYF.

The chain couples TRBV5-8 to TRBJ1-5; 9 bases fit TRBD1. The CDR3 covers 14 residues. Germline V CDR1 and CDR2: SGHTS, YDEGEE. V dropped 4 bases and J dropped 5; count of bases not matched to a gene: 4. CDR3 amino acids: CASSTGQGYQPQHF. CDR3 in DNA: TGTGCCAGCAGCACCGGACAGGGGTATCAGCCCCAGCATTTT.

The J gene is TRBJ1-6, the V gene TRBV12-3 or TRBV12-4; no firm D call. Trimming shortened V by 1 base and J by 10 bases, and 8 bases separated the two germline ends. The CDR3 has 13 residues. CDR3 nucleotides: TGTGCCAGCAGTTTAGAGATAAGATCACCCCTCCACTTT. Its translation: CASSLEIRSPLHF.

This rearrangement joins TRBV28 to TRBJ2-7; D not resolved. Deletions cut 5 bases from V and 0 bases from J, with 20 bases between. This CDR3 has 17 residues. Germline CDR1 is MDHEN and CDR2 is SYDVKM. The CDR3 DNA follows: TGTGCCAGCAGTCGAACTCGGGCGGCCCCGGACTCCTACGAGCAGTACTTC. Encoded protein: CASSRTRAAPDSYEQYF.

The rearrangement links TRBV7-2 to TRBJ1-1; D not certain. The CDR3 spans 14 residues. The V gene lost 8 bases and the J gene lost 1 base, with 14 bases spanning the gap. Germline V gene lookup returns CDR1 SGHTA and CDR2 FQGNSA. The CDR3 DNA is TGTGCCAGCGCTCTCTCTCGGAGGAACACTGAAGCTTTCTTT. The encoded protein is CASALSRRNTEAFF.

V and J are TRBV6-5 and TRBJ2-3; 8 bases align to TRBD2. The CDR3 has 15 residues. The V gene end was trimmed by 0 bases and the J gene end by 5 bases; junction bases not matched to a gene: 4. The V gene's germline CDR1 is MNHEY and CDR2 SVGAGI. CDR3 loop: CASSYSREAGDTQYF. The CDR3 bases are TGTGCCAGCAGTTACTCGCGGGAGGCGGGAGATACGCAGTATTTT.

V and J are TRBV18 and TRBJ1-1; TRBD1 might be the D (5 bases). From germline, CDR1 is KGHSH and CDR2 LQKENI. This CDR3 comprises 13 residues. The V gene lost 5 bases and the J gene lost 1 base, with 8 bases spanning the gap. CDR3 region: CASSRDGNTEAFF. The CDR3 nucleotides read TGTGCCAGCTCAAGGGACGGGAACACTGAAGCTTTCTTT.